Below are 19 T cell receptor beta chains sequenced from a single sample in a study of shared clonotypes between healthy human individuals. Data came from immunoSEQ multiplex PCR; TCRdb stores just in-frame clones and leaves some out. This table holds roughly 1 million clones, under 80% found once. Sequencing was done on a sample of memory CD4+ T cells sorted from blood. Subset in this sample: CD45RA-negative fraction. The source of these receptors is a young man in good health.

The CDR3 region has the DNA TGTGCCATCAGTCGGACTAAAGACTACGAGCAGTACTTC. The encoded protein is CAISRTKDYEQYF. V and J are TRBV10-3 and TRBJ2-7; maybe TRBD2 (6 bases). This CDR3 spans 13 amino acids. Germline CDR1 is ENHRY and CDR2 is SYGVKD. V lost 5 bases and J 3 bases, leaving 11 bases between the germline ends.

The chain couples TRBV10-3 to TRBJ2-2; D may match TRBD1 or TRBD2 (5 bases each). Germline loops: CDR1 ENHRY, CDR2 SYGVKD. The CDR3 runs 16 residues. The germline V and J ends were trimmed by 0 bases and 1 base, with 9 bases remaining between them. CDR3 residues: CAISESRGGNTGELFF. CDR3 nucleotide sequence: TGTGCCATCAGTGAGTCCCGGGGCGGGAACACCGGGGAGCTGTTTTTT.

V gene TRBV28 combines with J gene TRBJ2-2; 9 nucleotides align to TRBD1. Germline V gene data show CDR1 as MDHEN and CDR2 as SYDVKM. The V segment lost 5 bases and the J segment 5 bases; nucleotides outside the gene matches: 12. This CDR3 is built from 17 residues. In DNA, the CDR3 is TGTGCCAGCAGTGTCCCGACCGGGACAGGGCGGACCGGGGAGCTGTTTTTT. Translation gives CASSVPTGTGRTGELFF.

As concerns this clone: The same CDR3 can be traced to other DNA sequences in this sample. V gene TRBV5-1 combines with J gene TRBJ1-4, with a weak D call TRBD1 (5 bases). V lost 4 bases and J 0 bases, leaving 10 bases between the germline ends. There are 15 residues in the CDR3. CDR1 is SGHRS, CDR2 YFSETQ, per germline. This CDR3 reads CASSLTETTNEKLFF. The CDR3 nucleotides are TGCGCCAGCAGCCTGACAGAAACAACTAATGAAAAACTGTTTTTT.

V and J are TRBV5-4 and TRBJ2-1; D is tentatively TRBD1 or TRBD2 (6 bases each). The ends were cut back, 4 bases at V and 4 bases at J, with 15 bases in the middle. The CDR3 covers 15 residues. Germline values: CDR1 SGHNT, CDR2 YYREEE (reference sequence). CDR3 loop: CASSPGANTYNEQFF. CDR3 DNA: TGTGCCAGCAGCCCGGGGGCTAATACGTACAATGAGCAGTTCTTC.

The CDR3 bases are TGTGCCAGCACCGACAGGATGAACACTGAAGCTTTCTTT. It is translated as CASTDRMNTEAFF. V and J are TRBV27 and TRBJ1-1; tentatively, D is TRBD1 (6 bases). The V end was cut by 7 bases, the J end by 0 bases, with 9 bases between. Germline lookup yields CDR1 MNHEY and CDR2 SMNVEV (reference sequence). The CDR3 is 13 residues long.

Remarks on this clone: A much larger clone differs from this one at a single base, so this may be a read error. J is TRBJ2-7 and V is TRBV7-7, with TRBD1 matching 11 bases. The CDR3 sequence is 15 residues long. CDR1 is SSHAT and CDR2 is FNYEAQ in the germline V gene (reference sequence). CDR3 sequence: CASSFGQGASYEQYF. Written as DNA, the CDR3 is TGTGCTAGCAGCTTTGGACAGGGGGCTTCCTACGAGCAGTACTTC.

This clone was seen more than once but under ten times. The sample has other DNA sequences that encode this CDR3 too. The CDR3 sequence: CASSHRTGGNEKLFF. As DNA, the CDR3 is TGTGCCAGCAGCCACCGGACAGGGGGTAATGAAAAACTGTTTTTT. The chain uses TRBV11-2 and TRBJ1-4, with 10 bases aligning to TRBD1. CDR3 length: 15 residues. Germline CDR1 SGHAT, CDR2 FQNNGV. Germline trimming cut 5 bases from V and 4 bases from J; bases unmatched to any gene: 4.

The chain combines TRBV6-6 with TRBJ1-2, with TRBD1 as a possible D gene (5 bases). Germline CDR1 MNHNY, CDR2 SVGAGI (reference sequence). The CDR3 runs 13 residues. Between the trimmed V and J ends, which lost 6 bases and 4 bases, there was a span of 12 bases. CDR3 in amino acids: CASSLDSLYGYTF. The CDR3 coding sequence is TGTGCCAGCAGCCTAGACAGTCTCTATGGCTACACCTTC.

The chain recombines TRBV6-6 with TRBJ1-2; 9 bases map to TRBD1. In germline, CDR1 is MNHNY, CDR2 SVGAGI (reference sequence). CDR3 length: 15 residues. V shed 2 bases, J shed 5 bases, and the junction held 6 bases outside the gene matches. Here the CDR3 DNA reads TGTGCCAGCAGTTACGAGGACAGGGGAACATATGGCTACACCTTC. Protein: CASSYEDRGTYGYTF.

The J gene is TRBJ2-1, the V gene TRBV7-2, with a tentative D call TRBD2 (7 bases). The germline V gene encodes CDR1 SGHTA and CDR2 FQGNSA. Deletions cut 3 bases from V and 3 bases from J, with 12 bases between. There are 15 residues in the CDR3. CDR3 in DNA: TGTGCCAGCAGCTTTGGGGGGGCCCTCTACAATGAGCAGTTCTTC. Amino acids: CASSFGGALYNEQFF.

The V and J genes are TRBV18 and TRBJ2-5, with 8 bases matching TRBD2. CDR1 and CDR2 from the germline V gene are KGHSH and LQKENI. The CDR3 runs 17 residues. Germline trimming cut 3 bases from V and 4 bases from J; bases unmatched to any gene: 13. The CDR3 sequence is CASSPTLVAGSGETQYF. For the CDR3, the DNA is TGTGCCAGCTCACCTACCCTTGTAGCGGGGTCTGGAGAGACCCAGTACTTC.

V is TRBV30 and J is TRBJ2-3; D unresolved. Trimming took 1 base from V and 6 from J, leaving 8 bases between them. The CDR3 sequence is 12 residues long. Germline CDR1 GTSNPN, CDR2 SVGIG (reference sequence). This chain's CDR3 is CAWSATSDTQYF. CDR3 bases: TGTGCCTGGAGTGCGACCTCGGATACGCAGTATTTT.

This clone was seen once. This chain joins TRBV5-6 and TRBJ1-2, with a possible D match to TRBD1 (5 bases). The CDR3 is 12 amino acids. The germline gives CDR1 SGHDT, CDR2 YYEEEE. Trimming pared 4 bases from V and 6 bases from J, leaving 10 bases between. CDR3 sequence: CASSAGLDGYTF. Written as DNA, the CDR3 is TGTGCCAGCAGCGCGGGACTCGATGGCTACACCTTC.

The chain uses TRBV4-3 and TRBJ2-7; D is uncertain. The CDR3 runs to 15 residues. The germline V gene has CDR1 LGHNA and CDR2 YSLEER. V was cut by 0 bases and J by 0 bases, with 9 bases left in between. This CDR3 reads CASSQDRAASYEQYF. In DNA, the CDR3 is TGCGCCAGCAGCCAAGATAGGGCGGCCTCCTACGAGCAGTACTTC.

This clone was detected a few times. The V call is TRBV29-1, the J call TRBJ2-7; 8 bases agree with TRBD1. The CDR3 is 13 amino acids. J lost 7 bases, V lost 4 bases, and 9 bases had no gene match. Germline values: CDR1 SQVTM, CDR2 ANQGSEA. This chain's CDR3 is CSVGQDRVREQYF. CDR3 DNA sequence: TGCAGCGTTGGTCAGGACAGGGTGAGAGAGCAGTACTTC.

A note on this clone: Different DNA sequences within this sample yield the same CDR3. The chain employs TRBV4-1 and TRBJ1-5; no clear D gene. Germline V gene lookup returns CDR1 MGHRA and CDR2 YSYEKL. The CDR3 has 16 residues. Trimming removed 2 bases from V and 0 bases from J, with 11 bases in between. The CDR3 is CASSQSTDYSNQPQHF. The CDR3 bases are TGCGCCAGCAGCCAAAGCACAGACTATAGCAATCAGCCCCAGCATTTT.

V is TRBV30 and J is TRBJ1-1, with D possibly TRBD1 on 6 matching bases. This CDR3 region has 13 residues. Germline V gives CDR1 GTSNPN, CDR2 SVGIG (reference sequence). Trimming cost V 4 bases and J 0 bases, with 9 bases left between them. The CDR3 sequence is CAWTGAMNTEAFF. In DNA form, the CDR3 reads TGTGCCTGGACAGGGGCCATGAACACTGAAGCTTTCTTT.

As concerns this clone: The junction differs from germline at one of its ends, possibly a read error. The rearrangement uses TRBV28 and TRBJ1-5; D unresolved. The CDR3 is 15 residues long. CDR1 MDHEN and CDR2 SYDVKM come from the germline V gene. The CDR3 region is CASSLFGPIYQAQHF. The CDR3 nucleotides read TGTGCCAGCAGTTTATTCGGGCCGATCTATCAGGCCCAGCATTTT.